The 20 T cell receptor beta chains below all came from one sample that was sequenced in a study of T cell repertoires in cytomegalovirus infection. Using its own MiXCR run on the reads, TCRdb lists one record per CDR3 protein. The sample holds under 850,000 distinct CDR3 sequences; 35% to 40% are singletons and the top ten take 2.8%. Sequencing input: PBMCs. The source is a human donor in good health (CMV status not recorded). Some clones in this sample may be carry-over from other donors' samples.

This clonotype was counted only a few times. V gene TRBV19 combines with J gene TRBJ2-1, with 10 bases identical to TRBD1. The V gene end was trimmed by 1 base and the J gene end by 3 bases; junction bases not matched to a gene: 6. From germline, CDR1 is LNHDA and CDR2 SQIVND (reference sequence). The CDR3 contains 17 residues. Here the CDR3 DNA reads TGTGCCAGTAGTATAGTGGGGACAGGGGCACGCTACAATGAGCAGTTCTTC. Translation: CASSIVGTGARYNEQFF. The full variable domain, in which reference TRBV19 and TRBJ2-1 provide the parts outside the CDR3, is DGGITQSPKYLFRKEGQNVTLSCEQNLNHDAMYWYRQDPGQGLRLIYYSQIVNDFQKGDIAEGYSVSREKKESFPLTVTSAQKNPTAFYLCASSIVGTGARYNEQFFGPGTRLTVL.

This chain connects TRBV6-2 or TRBV6-3 to TRBJ2-5, with D hard to call. This CDR3 region has 15 residues. The germline V and J ends were trimmed by 0 bases and 4 bases, with 12 bases remaining between them. The germline gives CDR1 MNHEY, CDR2 SVGEGT. Written as DNA, the CDR3 is TGTGCCAGCAGTTACTCGGAAGTATCTGGAGAGACCCAGTACTTC. It codes for CASSYSEVSGETQYF.

J is TRBJ2-1 and V is TRBV14, with 12 bases that match TRBD2. With V trimmed by 2 bases and J by 4 bases, 3 bases remained unmatched. The CDR3 sequence is 16 residues long. Germline lookup yields CDR1 SGHDN and CDR2 FVKESK. The CDR3 DNA sequence: TGTGCCAGCAGCCAAAGAACTAGCGGGGGGTACAATGAGCAGTTCTTC. This encodes CASSQRTSGGYNEQFF.

This chain connects TRBV5-8 to TRBJ2-1; D call uncertain. V was shortened by 4 bases and J by 13 bases, with 15 bases between the two germline ends. CDR1 and CDR2 from the germline V gene are SGHTS and YDEGEE. The CDR3 sequence is 12 residues long. CDR3 loop: CASSPGWPDQFF. DNA for the CDR3: TGTGCCAGCAGCCCCGGATGGCCAGATCAGTTCTTC.

Only a few counts were recorded for this clonotype. The V call is TRBV6-2 or TRBV6-3, the J call TRBJ2-1; 8 bases are shared with TRBD2. The germline V gene encodes CDR1 MNHEY and CDR2 SVGEGT. CDR3 length equals 15 residues. J gave up 0 bases and V 8 bases, and 6 bases lay outside the gene matches. Here the CDR3 reads CASGAGGISYNEQFF. CDR3 coding DNA: TGTGCCAGCGGCGCGGGGGGCATCTCCTACAATGAGCAGTTCTTC.

As concerns this clonotype: Given the absence of the conserved phenylalanine or tryptophan at the CDR3 end, a read error is likely. The DNA is omitted, as the CDR3 cannot be located on it reliably, and the CDR3 follows TCRdb's listing. The rearrangement joins TRBV5-1 to TRBJ2-1; the table's D call of TRBD2 was not tested on the DNA. Germline-derived CDR1 and CDR2 are SGHRS and YFSETQ. The CDR3 is 13 amino acids in total, end residues counted. This CDR3 is CASSFWTSDEQLL.

This clonotype was seen only a few times. The CDR3 loop reads CATHPGGLAGYEQYF. The CDR3 DNA reads as TGTGCCACCCACCCCGGGGGGCTCGCCGGTTACGAGCAGTACTTC. This chain links TRBV6-1 with TRBJ2-7; D might be TRBD2 (7 bases). V was clipped by 10 bases and J by 4 bases, with 23 bases between them. The length of the CDR3 is 15 residues. Germline CDR1 is MNHNS and CDR2 is SASEGT.

This clonotype was picked up a small number of times. This chain connects TRBV12-5 to TRBJ2-2, with 9 bases fitting TRBD1. Trimming cost V 6 bases and J 4 bases; bases outside gene matches: 12. This CDR3 has 17 residues. CDR1 and CDR2 from the germline V gene are LGHNT and FRNRAP. The CDR3 here is CASGQFNRGRGTGELFF. CDR3 nucleotides: TGTGCTAGTGGCCAATTCAACAGGGGGCGAGGCACCGGGGAGCTGTTTTTT.

The rearrangement joins TRBV7-6 to TRBJ2-5, with 9 positions matching TRBD2. V was clipped by 2 bases and J by 0 bases; unmatched bases: 1. Germline V gives CDR1 SGHVS, CDR2 FNYEAQ. The CDR3 has 15 amino acids. The CDR3 nucleotides are TGTGCCAGCAGCTTACTAGCGGGGAACCAAGAGACCCAGTACTTC. The encoded protein is CASSLLAGNQETQYF.

The V call is TRBV7-8, the J call TRBJ2-5; D ambiguous. This CDR3 is 12 amino acids long. V lost 5 bases, J lost 2 bases, and 6 bases lay in between. Germline loops: CDR1 SGHVS, CDR2 FQNEAQ. The CDR3 DNA follows: TGTGCCAGCAGCCAGAAGCAAGAGACCCAGTACTTC. It translates to CASSQKQETQYF.

The V gene is TRBV28, the J gene TRBJ2-3; 13 bases match TRBD2. Germline CDR1 is MDHEN and CDR2 is SYDVKM. The CDR3 consists of 15 residues. With 5 bases clipped from V and 6 bases from J, the junction kept 5 bases outside the gene matches. CDR3 in DNA: TGTGCCAGCAGTAGGACTAGCGGGAGTTCCGATACGCAGTATTTT. Translation: CASSRTSGSSDTQYF.

This clonotype was seen a few times. The V and J genes are TRBV7-9 and TRBJ2-1, with TRBD1 identical over 8 bases. The trim removed 6 bases at V and 5 bases at J, leaving 18 bases unmatched. The CDR3 has 18 residues. CDR1 SEHNR and CDR2 FQNEAQ come from the germline V gene (reference sequence). CDR3 protein: CASRRSDRALAPHNEQFF. CDR3 bases: TGTGCCAGCAGACGATCGGACAGGGCTCTAGCCCCCCACAATGAGCAGTTCTTC.

This clonotype appeared a single time. One end of the junction is discordant with germline, which a read error may explain. The genes are TRBV7-6 and TRBJ1-5; TRBD1 is a possible D gene (6 bases). Germline-derived CDR1 and CDR2 are SGHVS and FNYEAQ. CDR3 length equals 13 residues. CDR3 coding DNA: TGTGCTAGCAGCTTAATACAGGGACAGCCCCAGCATTTT. Translated, it gives CASSLIQGQPQHF.

V and J are TRBV29-1 and TRBJ2-7; 7 nucleotides agree with TRBD1. The junction had 5 bases not matched to a gene; V was cut back by 1 base and J by 2 bases. The CDR3 contains 14 residues. The germline V gene has CDR1 SQVTM and CDR2 ANQGSEA. The CDR3 loop reads CSVEVQGEPYEQYF. As DNA, the CDR3 is TGCAGCGTTGAAGTTCAGGGGGAACCCTACGAGCAGTACTTC.

Concerning this clonotype itself: This could be a read error, since a much larger clone is one nucleotide away. The chain combines TRBV11-2 with TRBJ2-1; the D is unclear. The germline V and J ends were trimmed by 5 bases and 5 bases, with 7 bases remaining between them. Germline CDR1 is SGHAT and CDR2 is FQNNGV. The CDR3 covers 12 residues. DNA of the CDR3: TGTGCCAGCAGCGACCTTAACAATGAGCAGTTCTTC. Translating gives CASSDLNNEQFF.

The chain couples TRBV29-1 to TRBJ2-1, with a weak D call TRBD2 (5 bases). V lost 5 bases, J lost 10 bases, and 21 bases lay in between. Germline V gene data show CDR1 as SQVTM and CDR2 as ANQGSEA. CDR3 length equals 14 residues. The CDR3 loop reads CSVPMPAATGEQFF. As DNA, the CDR3 is TGCAGCGTTCCCATGCCGGCCGCTACGGGGGAGCAGTTCTTC.

This clonotype was counted once. This chain joins TRBV5-1 and TRBJ1-3; no clear D. V lost 0 bases, J lost 0 bases, and 10 bases lay in between. CDR1 SGHRS and CDR2 YFSETQ come from the germline V gene. The CDR3 is made up of 16 amino acids. The CDR3 reads CASSLGTLNSGNTIYF. The CDR3 nucleotides read TGCGCCAGCAGCTTGGGCACGCTGAACTCTGGAAACACCATATATTTT.

This chain joins TRBV7-2 and TRBJ2-7, with D perhaps matching TRBD1 (7 bases). V was trimmed by 1 base and J by 5 bases, leaving 18 bases between them. Germline V lookup: CDR1 SGHTA, CDR2 FQGNSA. There are 16 residues in the CDR3. The CDR3: CASSLGRNRGGHEQYF. CDR3 sequence (DNA): TGTGCCAGCAGCTTAGGGCGGAACAGGGGAGGACACGAGCAGTACTTC. The full variable domain, with the rest looked up from reference TRBV7-2 and TRBJ2-7, is GAGVSQSPSNKVTEKGKDVELRCDPISGHTALYWYRQSLGQGLEFLIYFQGNSAPDKSGLPSDRFSAERTGGSVSTLTIQRTQQEDSAVYLCASSLGRNRGGHEQYFGPGTRLTVT.

This chain links TRBV12-3 or TRBV12-4 with TRBJ2-7; perhaps TRBD1 as D (8 bases). V was shortened by 5 bases and J by 3 bases, with 17 bases between the two germline ends. CDR3 length: 15 residues. The DNA for the CDR3 is TGTGCCAGCAGTCCAACAGGGGGGGTATTCTACGAGCAGTACTTC. Its translation is CASSPTGGVFYEQYF.

This clonotype has a count of ten or more. CDR3 coding DNA: TGTGCCAGCAGTTTATTGGATTCACCCCTCCACTTT. This codes for CASSLLDSPLHF. J is TRBJ1-6 and V is TRBV28; no clear D gene. Looked up from germline, CDR1 is MDHEN and CDR2 is SYDVKM. Trimming shortened V by 1 base and J by 8 bases, and 3 bases separated the two germline ends. The CDR3 runs 12 residues.